Presented here are 27 T cell receptor beta chains from one specimen sequenced in a study of T-cell reconstitution after alpha-beta-depleted transplantation in children. Unique molecular identifiers were incorporated into the prepared TCRbeta library. TCRdb reprocessed the PCR reads via MiXCR and lists one record per CDR3 protein. There are 350,000 to 500,000 distinct CDR3 sequences in the sample; 43% occur only once, and around 29% lies in the top ten. The material sequenced was PBMCs, taken before TCRalphabeta/CD19-depleted stem cell transplant. The receptors here all came from a girl aged 2-10 years with aplastic anemia, due to receive a stem cell transplant.

This CDR3 is CASSFTPETQYF. The CDR3 DNA is TGTGCCAGCAGTTTTACCCCGGAGACGCAGTATTTT. V gene TRBV28 combines with J gene TRBJ2-3; D is ambiguous. The length of the CDR3 is 12 residues. Trimming took off 3 bases at V and 9 bases at J, with 10 bases between the two ends. Germline CDR1 MDHEN, CDR2 SYDVKM.

The rearrangement joins TRBV5-1 to TRBJ1-2; D is perhaps TRBD1 (5 bases). The germline V gene has CDR1 SGHRS and CDR2 YFSETQ. With 4 bases removed from V and 5 bases from J, the gap between germline ends came to 21 bases. The CDR3 is 16 residues long. CDR3 loop: CASSVGTSKIVYGYTF. The CDR3 region has the DNA TGCGCCAGCAGCGTGGGGACCTCGAAGATCGTTTATGGCTACACCTTC.

This clonotype was seen at least ten times. The chain couples TRBV20-1 to TRBJ2-1, with 9 nucleotides matching TRBD2. J lost 6 bases, V lost 6 bases, and 6 bases had no gene match. Germline CDR1 DFQATT, CDR2 SNEGSKA (reference sequence). The CDR3 spans 13 residues. CDR3 coding DNA: TGCAGTGCCCCGGGACTAGCAAGCAATGAGCAGTTCTTC. Translation: CSAPGLASNEQFF.

This clonotype was recorded at least ten times. This chain joins TRBV6-5 and TRBJ2-7; possible D gene TRBD1, 6 bases. Germline-derived CDR1 and CDR2 are MNHEY and SVGAGI. Trimming pared 0 bases from V and 5 bases from J, leaving 14 bases between. CDR3 length: 15 amino acids. The DNA for the CDR3 is TGTGCCAGCAGTTACTCGACAGGAGTGGGAGACGAGCAGTACTTC. Translated: CASSYSTGVGDEQYF.

This clonotype was seen only a few times. This chain connects TRBV29-1 to TRBJ2-4, with 7 bases that match TRBD1. Per the germline V gene, CDR1 is SQVTM and CDR2 is ANQGSEA. After removal of 1 base from V and 4 bases from J, the junction contained 4 bases not matched to a gene. This CDR3 is built from 14 residues. Here the CDR3 reads CSVEGQGSKNIQYF. Written as DNA, the CDR3 is TGCAGCGTTGAAGGACAGGGCTCAAAAAACATTCAGTACTTC.

The J gene is TRBJ2-7, the V gene TRBV6-5; 10 bases are shared with TRBD1. The CDR3 is made up of 15 amino acids. V was pared by 2 bases and J by 3 bases, with 4 bases of the junction left unmatched. Per germline, CDR1 MNHEY and CDR2 SVGAGI. The CDR3 sequence is CASSYETGGVYEQYF. The CDR3 DNA sequence: TGTGCCAGCAGTTACGAGACAGGGGGCGTCTACGAGCAGTACTTC.

This clonotype has ten or more counts. V gene TRBV5-1 combines with J gene TRBJ2-2, with 7 bases aligning to TRBD2. The germline V gene encodes CDR1 SGHRS and CDR2 YFSETQ. The CDR3 contains 17 residues. Trimming at V came to 4 bases and at J to 1 base, leaving 10 bases not matched to a gene. The CDR3 loop is CASSPYAGDLNTGELFF. The DNA for the CDR3 is TGCGCCAGCAGCCCGTACGCGGGAGATTTGAACACCGGGGAGCTGTTTTTT.

This clonotype was seen just once. This chain uses TRBV29-1 with TRBJ2-1; 8 bases align to TRBD2. V dropped 1 base and J dropped 0; count of bases not matched to a gene: 11. The CDR3 sequence is 18 residues long. In germline, CDR1 is SQVTM, CDR2 ANQGSEA. CDR3 coding DNA: TGCAGCGTTGAAGGGTCCTCGACTAGCGCGAGCTCCTACAATGAGCAGTTCTTC. Its translation is CSVEGSSTSASSYNEQFF.

This clonotype came up many times. The chain uses TRBV7-2 and TRBJ2-1; D is uncertain. Trimming took off 2 bases at V and 3 bases at J, with 5 bases between the two ends. Germline-derived CDR1 and CDR2 are SGHTA and FQGNSA. The CDR3 contains 13 residues. The CDR3 nucleotides read TGTGCCAGCAGCTTAAGGCGCTACAATGAGCAGTTCTTC. Protein: CASSLRRYNEQFF.

The chain links TRBV10-2 to TRBJ2-1; the D is unclear. Looked up from germline, CDR1 is WSHSY and CDR2 is SAAADI. The CDR3 runs 16 residues. V was cut by 2 bases and J by 5 bases, with 16 bases left in between. DNA of the CDR3: TGCGCCAGCAGTGAGCTTCGGACCGTATTTAACAATGAGCAGTTCTTC. This gives the protein CASSELRTVFNNEQFF.

The CDR3 nucleotides read TGTGCCAGCAGCTTAGAACAGGGGATGAACACTGAAGCTTTCTTT. This translates into CASSLEQGMNTEAFF. The chain combines TRBV7-9 with TRBJ1-1, with 7 positions matching TRBD1. From germline, CDR1 is SEHNR and CDR2 FQNEAQ (reference sequence). The CDR3 is made up of 15 amino acids. V was clipped by 1 base and J by 0 bases; unmatched bases: 2.

This clonotype has only a few counts. The gene calls are TRBV20-1 and TRBJ1-5; 8 bases fit TRBD1. The CDR3 length is 13 residues. Germline V gene lookup returns CDR1 DFQATT and CDR2 SNEGSKA (reference sequence). V shed 4 bases, J shed 2 bases, and the junction held 1 base outside the gene matches. The CDR3 is CSAMTGGNQPQHF. The CDR3 nucleotides read TGCAGTGCTATGACAGGGGGCAATCAGCCCCAGCATTTT.

This clonotype has a handful of counts. V is TRBV7-9 and J is TRBJ1-5, with 8 bases fitting TRBD1. This CDR3 contains 16 residues. The ends lost 5 bases at V and 1 base at J; junction bases unmatched: 7. Germline assignment: CDR1 SEHNR and CDR2 FQNEAQ (reference sequence). CDR3 amino acids: CASSPGQGGSNQPQHF. In nucleotides, the CDR3 is TGTGCCAGCAGCCCCGGACAGGGCGGGAGCAATCAGCCCCAGCATTTT.

In this sample, this clonotype turned up many times. This chain connects TRBV7-2 to TRBJ2-3; possibly TRBD1 for D (5 bases). The CDR3 sequence is 15 residues long. Germline CDR1 and CDR2: SGHTA and FQGNSA. V lost 1 base to trimming and J lost 6 bases, with 14 bases between them. CDR3: CASSLGQGLTDTQYF. CDR3 DNA: TGTGCCAGCAGCTTAGGGCAGGGATTAACGGATACGCAGTATTTT.

The chain employs TRBV6-1 and TRBJ2-1; D perhaps matches TRBD2 (7 bases). CDR3 size: 15 residues. Germline loops: CDR1 MNHNS, CDR2 SASEGT. V was trimmed by 7 bases and J by 2 bases, leaving 15 bases between them. CDR3 loop: CASTPRGGAYNEQFF. The CDR3 coding sequence is TGTGCCAGCACCCCAAGGGGGGGGGCCTACAATGAGCAGTTCTTC.

This rearrangement joins TRBV28 to TRBJ2-5; D is perhaps TRBD1 (5 bases). Germline V gene data show CDR1 as MDHEN and CDR2 as SYDVKM. The V end was cut by 3 bases, the J end by 1 base, with 12 bases between. The CDR3 loop spans 15 amino acids. CDR3 loop: CASSFPRQIQETQYF. The CDR3 DNA reads as TGTGCCAGCAGTTTCCCCCGACAGATCCAAGAGACCCAGTACTTC.

The CDR3 DNA reads as TGTGCCAGCAGCTTTATGGGGACAGGTCTCGGTGAGCAGTTCTTC. Its translation is CASSFMGTGLGEQFF. This rearrangement joins TRBV7-8 to TRBJ2-1; 8 bases are shared with TRBD1. Germline CDR1 is SGHVS and CDR2 is FQNEAQ. This CDR3 has 15 amino acids. V shed 3 bases, J shed 9 bases, and the junction held 10 bases outside the gene matches.

This rearrangement joins TRBV5-1 to TRBJ2-7; either TRBD1 or TRBD2 may supply D (5 bases each). CDR1 SGHRS and CDR2 YFSETQ come from the germline V gene. V lost 3 bases to trimming and J lost 9 bases, with 22 bases between them. There are 15 residues in the CDR3. In DNA form, the CDR3 reads TGCGCCAGCAGCTCGGGGACGTTGTCTCCCTCAGGGCAGTACTTC. This gives the protein CASSSGTLSPSGQYF.

The V call is TRBV5-5, the J call TRBJ2-7; D might be TRBD1 or TRBD2, each matching 6 bases. This CDR3 is built from 15 residues. The V and J ends lost 0 bases and 6 bases respectively, with 16 bases between them. Germline CDR1 SGHKS, CDR2 YYEKEE (reference sequence). The CDR3 DNA reads TGTGCCAGCAGCTTGGCCATTCAGGGGCGGGGCGAGCAGTACTTC. Translation: CASSLAIQGRGEQYF. Looking up the rest from reference TRBV5-5 and TRBJ2-7 gives the full variable domain: DAGVTQSPTHLIKTRGQQVTLRCSPISGHKSVSWYQQVLGQGPQFIFQYYEKEERGRGNFPDRFSARQFPNYSSELNVNALLLGDSALYLCASSLAIQGRGEQYFGPGTRLTVT.

V usage is TRBV5-4 and J usage is TRBJ2-5, with a possible D match to TRBD1 (5 bases). The CDR3 is made up of 13 amino acids. V gave up 5 bases and J gave up 1 base, with 9 bases separating them. Germline CDR1 reads SGHNT; CDR2 reads YYREEE (reference sequence). The CDR3 DNA follows: TGTGCCAGCAGTTGGGGCGGCCAAGAGACCCAGTACTTC. It translates to CASSWGGQETQYF. Drawing the rest from reference TRBV5-4 and TRBJ2-5, the complete variable domain is ETGVTQSPTHLIKTRGQQVTLRCSSQSGHNTVSWYQQALGQGPQFIFQYYREEENGRGNFPPRFSGLQFPNYSSELNVNALELDDSALYLCASSWGGQETQYFGPGTRLLVL.

This rearrangement joins TRBV20-1 to TRBJ2-3, with 10 bases aligning to TRBD2. Germline assignment: CDR1 DFQATT and CDR2 SNEGSKA (reference sequence). J gave up 3 bases and V 5 bases, and 5 bases lay outside the gene matches. The CDR3 spans 14 residues. CDR3 coding DNA: TGCAGTGCTCTTAGCGGGGGGACAACAGATACGCAGTATTTT. Encoded protein: CSALSGGTTDTQYF.

The chain employs TRBV7-2 and TRBJ2-1, with 11 bases fitting TRBD2. CDR3 length equals 15 residues. V shed 5 bases and J 6 bases; nucleotides not matched to a gene: 6. Per the germline V gene, CDR1 is SGHTA and CDR2 is FQGNSA. CDR3 bases: TGTGCCAGCAGCCCACTAGCGGGGGTAAGCAATGAGCAGTTCTTC. This translates into CASSPLAGVSNEQFF.

The chain is built from TRBV6-1 and TRBJ2-7; a possible D gene is TRBD1 (6 bases). V shed 6 bases and J shed 0 bases, with 12 bases lying between them. CDR1 MNHNS and CDR2 SASEGT come from the germline V gene. The CDR3 has 14 residues. The CDR3 loop is CASREQTGSYEQYF. DNA of the CDR3: TGTGCCAGCAGGGAACAGACAGGCTCCTACGAGCAGTACTTC.

The chain is built from TRBV12-3 or TRBV12-4 and TRBJ1-2; 7 bases line up with TRBD1. The CDR3 runs 12 residues. The ends lost 6 bases at V and 6 bases at J; junction bases unmatched: 4. The CDR3 protein is CASRLTGHGYTF. DNA for the CDR3: TGTGCCAGCAGGCTGACAGGGCATGGCTACACCTTC.

This clonotype has at least ten counts. The V and J genes are TRBV5-1 and TRBJ2-5, with D perhaps being TRBD1 or TRBD2 (5 bases each). The CDR3 totals 15 residues. Looked up from germline, CDR1 is SGHRS and CDR2 is YFSETQ. V shed 0 bases and J shed 5 bases, with 14 bases lying between them. The CDR3 sequence is CASSLAGATRETQYF. The CDR3 region has the DNA TGCGCCAGCAGCTTGGCCGGGGCTACTAGGGAGACCCAGTACTTC.

Ten or more counts support this clonotype. This chain uses TRBV2 with TRBJ1-2; TRBD1 might be the D (5 bases). V lost 6 bases to trimming and J lost 8 bases, with 7 bases between them. CDR1 and CDR2 from the germline V gene are SNHLY and FYNNEI. The CDR3 totals 10 residues. The CDR3 region has the DNA TGTGCCAGCAGGGGGCGAGGCTACACCTTC. The encoded protein is CASRGRGYTF.

This clonotype was counted only a few times. This chain uses TRBV5-1 with TRBJ2-4; 7 nucleotides align to TRBD2. There are 15 residues in the CDR3. V dropped 0 bases and J dropped 12; count of bases not matched to a gene: 12. Germline lookup yields CDR1 SGHRS and CDR2 YFSETQ. CDR3 sequence: CASSLEKVAGGTQYF. The CDR3 nucleotides read TGCGCCAGCAGCTTGGAAAAGGTAGCGGGCGGGACTCAGTACTTC.